This T cell receptor (beta chain) comes out of a study of identical twins (dated by TCRdb to the mid-2010s). Regarding the complete study: To test whether fetal clonotypes persist, this study deep-sequenced TCR alpha and beta repertoires from monozygotic twins, from unrelated adults of various ages, and from cord blood. Replicate twin experiments were performed at different times using different library preparation protocols to rule out contamination.

All donors were healthy Caucasians. The twin cohort consisted of three pairs of female monozygotic twins, all aged about 18 to 30 years. Positive isolation kits from Invitrogen were used to isolate the CD4+ and CD8+ T cell populations. Libraries were constructed by 5' RACE. The data were produced on an Illumina HiSeq 2000. Template switching introduced a universal primer binding site; the final cDNA contained a unique molecular identifier, enabling accurate counting of TCR cDNA molecules. Specific primers in the conserved constant-segment region were used to synthesize first-strand cDNA for TCR alpha and beta chains. Each cDNA library was double barcoded, with a SMART-Mk sample barcode plus Illumina barcodes, to control for contamination. TruSeq adapter sequences along with Illumina sample barcodes were introduced in two successive PCR steps. The Illumina HiSeq platform was used with custom primers to sequence TCR alpha and beta cDNA libraries. The source study handled its data this way. MiGEC was used to process raw reads and extract unique molecular identifiers, and MiXCR was used to find CDR3 positions. Recombination models were inferred per individual with the repgenHMM and IGoR tools using an EM algorithm. The analysis of shared clonotypes was done with the tcR package in R, with sharing normalized by the product of cloneset sizes. To study raw recombination free of thymic and clonal selection effects, out-of-frame nonproductive sequences were analyzed. TCRdb trimmed public reads at Q25 via fastp, called clones via MiXCR and kept in-frame beta chains. Duplicate CDR3 protein sequences are folded into a single record with the most common DNA and genes. TCRdb, rather than the study authors, made the V and J calls. In this sample the table shows about 300,000 distinct CDR3 sequences, 9% to 15% of which occur a single time. The ten most abundant clones make up roughly 7.8% of the sample.

The paper's findings and limits, for the study overall: Compared with coincidental sharing between unrelated individuals, out-of-frame TCR alpha sequences shared between twins showed an excess of sequences with low generation probability. Abundant cord blood beta clonotypes carried fewer insertions; young adult naive repertoires showed a weaker similar trend, while memory repertoires showed none. Because the same donors could not be followed over many years, conclusions were based on cross-sectional statistical analysis. Invariant T cells such as MAIT and iNKT could partly confound zero-insertion analyses, though diverse VJ usage argued against this for most clonotypes. Out-of-frame TCR alpha sharing in monozygotic twins was systematically underestimated by recombination models, whereas sharing between unrelated individuals was in agreement with the recombination models. In beta out-of-frame sequences, excess twin sharing was weaker, because having fewer shared sequences lowered the signal-to-noise ratio.

Including cysteine and phenylalanine, the CDR3 has 16 amino acids. Kept here is only the CDR3 DNA, which spans 48 bases and is read in frame from base 1. Via the germline V gene (reference sequence), CDR1 is SEHNR and CDR2 FQNEAQ. At the junction V is shortened by 4 bases and J by 4 bases; bases outside the gene matches: 7. This clonotype has more than one count but fewer than ten. Its target antigen remains unknown. No much larger clonotype is one base removed from it; base qualities were not supplied. This sample was also put to use in a study of yellow fever vaccine responses in identical twins. As the second study states: According to the authors, the vaccine-induced T cell response in identical twins seemed to be partly convergent and partly specific to each individual. In identical twins, the study followed T cell clones that responded to the vaccine with precision.

The chain is assembled from TRBV7-9 and TRBJ1-6; the central 7 bases match TRBD1. Sequenced sample: CD8+ T cells sorted from blood. This TCR was recovered from a woman younger than 30 in good health. The nucleotide sequence is TGTGCCAGCAGCTGGGACAGAACCCCTTATAATTCACCCCTCCACTTT. Protein translation: CASSWDRTPYNSPLHF.